This T cell receptor (beta chain) stems from a study of OX40 agonist ivuxolimab in advanced cancers. Study-wide results and limits: What antigens the expanded peripheral T cells recognized was never established. Averaged across samples, CD8+ T cells carried more expanded clones than CD4+ did.

Points on this clone: Its specificity is not known.

CDR3 size: 15 residues. The germline CDR1 and CDR2 sequences are SNHLY and FYNNEI. V lost 5 bases, J lost 0 bases, and 4 bases stayed unmatched. Method: immunoSEQ multiplex PCR; TCRdb's copy keeps in-frame clones and lacks some. The sample contains 30,000 to 45,000 clones, around 86% of which appear only once. This sample comprised CD4+ or CD8+ T cells sorted from blood, obtained in a trial of the OX40 agonist ivuxolimab. The receptor's source is an adult with an advanced solid tumor such as melanoma, head and neck, liver or kidney cancer. The chain carries TRBV2 and TRBJ1-5, with 7 positions matching TRBD1. The CDR3 DNA is TGTGCCAGCAGTCGGGACAGCTATAGCAATCAGCCCCAGCATTTT. Amino acid sequence: CASSRDSYSNQPQHF.